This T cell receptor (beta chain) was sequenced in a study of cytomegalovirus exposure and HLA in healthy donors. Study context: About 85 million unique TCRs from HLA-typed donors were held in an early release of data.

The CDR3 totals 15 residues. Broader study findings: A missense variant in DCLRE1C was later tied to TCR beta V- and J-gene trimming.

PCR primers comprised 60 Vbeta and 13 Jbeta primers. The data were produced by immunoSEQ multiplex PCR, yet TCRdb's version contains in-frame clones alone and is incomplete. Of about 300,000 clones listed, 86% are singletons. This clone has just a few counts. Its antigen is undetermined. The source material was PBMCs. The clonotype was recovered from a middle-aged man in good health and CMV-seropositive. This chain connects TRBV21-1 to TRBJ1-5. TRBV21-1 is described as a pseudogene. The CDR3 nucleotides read TGTGCCAGCAGCAAAGTGAAGCTAATCAATCAGCCCCAGCATTTT. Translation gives CASSKVKLINQPQHF.